This T cell receptor (beta chain) was sequenced in a study of shared clonotypes between healthy human individuals. The wider study: A couple of female and a few male donors aged 18 to 49 were enrolled.

An assay was performed, and its level was deep. Data came from immunoSEQ multiplex PCR; TCRdb stores just in-frame clones and leaves some out. The data contain some 580,000 clones, approximately 97% of them singletons. Overall study results and limits: For naive CD4 cells, 4.5% to 6.5% of clonotypes were shared across a handful of donors. Sequencing depth was expected to affect clonotype sharing among donors.

Worth noting for this clone: The target antigen is unknown.

The CDR3 is 16 amino acids. The trim removed 5 bases at V and 5 bases at J, leaving 10 bases unmatched. Germline V CDR1 and CDR2: SSHAT, FNYEAQ (reference sequence). Sequenced material: naive CD4+ T cells sorted from blood. Subset of the sample: CD45RA+ positively selected. This rearrangement joins TRBV7-7 to TRBJ2-5, with 11 nucleotides matching TRBD1. This TCR derives from a young woman in good health. In DNA, the CDR3 is TGTGCCAGCAGCGCAGCCGGGACAGGGGGTGTTGAGACCCAGTACTTC. It codes for CASSAAGTGGVETQYF.